Reported below is one T cell receptor (beta chain). This clonotype has at least ten counts. The target of this receptor is not known. Base qualities are missing; no much larger clone stands one base away. The CDR3 runs 15 residues from the cysteine to the phenylalanine. The kept DNA is CDR3 alone, 45 bases in frame from the first base. The CDR1 and CDR2 encoded by the germline V gene are SGHTA and FQGNSA. A distance of 13 bases separates the germline ends of V and J, which lose 5 bases and 0 bases respectively. To synthesize cDNA, template-switch 5'RACE was performed with a primer carrying a 10-nucleotide random unique molecular identifier so that each TCR transcript was tagged. Over 170 million TCR-beta sequences, covering 15-18 subjects, were produced in each sequencing run. Total RNA was extracted with the RNeasy kit. Using the KAPA Real-time Library Amplification kit, TCR-beta VDJ regions were amplified with primers for the TCR constant region and the 5'RACE anchor. Sample indexes and Illumina adaptors were added in a first PCR, after which library yield was increased in a second PCR. After Ampure bead purification, the roughly 650 bp TCR product was size-selected on a 2% E-gel SizeSelection system. Before pooling, libraries had their quality checked on a Bioanalyzer, their concentration measured with Qubit, and their quantity determined with the Kapa Library Quantification kit. An Illumina HiSeq 2500 was used to sequence the libraries paired-end at 2 x 150 bp. To increase sequence diversity, roughly 25-31% phiX was spiked into each library pool. In the original analysis: Quality-filtered reads were processed with the UMI-based MiGEC pipeline, and over 75% of raw TCR sequences were removed by the MiGEC pipeline during error correction. VDJ genes were aligned to IMGT germline references, and each clonotype was defined by a unique CDR3 amino acid sequence together with V-J genes. Clonal expansion, Shannon diversity and CDR3 relatedness were evaluated with VDJtools (CalcPairwiseDistances, ClusterSamples), while phylogenetic trees were built in CLCbio workbench. Using coefficient-of-variation modelling across technical triplicates, the study counted a clone as expanded if it had at least 8 unique UMIs. TCRdb reprocessed the public reads (quality trimming at Q25 with fastp, clone calling with MiXCR) and kept in-frame beta chains. Merged by CDR3 protein, the rows form single entries marked with the most common genes and DNA. The V and J calls follow TCRdb's processing rather than the paper's. Across this sample there are tens of thousands of distinct CDR3 sequences, with about 3.5% seen only once. The leading ten clones occupy more than 5% of the sample.

The sample comes from a study of neurological immune-mediated disorders (dated by TCRdb to about 2019). About the investigation overall: Among the 34 multiple sclerosis patients, relapsing-remitting MS was present in some 30 and secondary progressive MS was present in 3. Using UMI-based sequencing, the study compared peripheral blood TCR-beta repertoires from patients with HTLV-I-associated myelopathy (HAM/TSP), patients with multiple sclerosis, and healthy controls. The approximately 110 TCR-beta libraries covered PBMC samples along with longitudinal samples, technical triplicates, and paired sorted CD4+ and CD8+ T-cell subsets. The cohort was made up of approximately 65 subjects, consisting of around 14 HAM/TSP patients, some 34 multiple sclerosis patients and about 20 healthy controls. What the study reported, not specific to this receptor: TCR clonal expansion was greatest in HAM/TSP patients and smallest in MS patients, who ranked below even healthy controls. In phylogenetic analysis, the repertoires of 18 of 34 MS patients grouped into a cluster of related CDR3 sequences, which suggests a possible signature at the repertoire level. No identical CDR3 amino acid sequences were found to be shared among expanded clones across subjects, suggesting that TCR-beta repertoires were private in all groups. No association of the MS cluster with clinical or MRI features was observed, and the need for larger cohorts was stated by the authors.

For the unsorted PBMC libraries, 2 million PBMCs were stored in RNAlater at -80 degrees C until RNA extraction and were used to generate the libraries. Multiple sclerosis patients were enrolled in a US clinical protocol evaluating disease progression by magnetic resonance imaging. Peripheral blood was subjected to Ficoll-Hypaque density gradient centrifugation to isolate PBMCs, which were then cryopreserved in liquid nitrogen. The TCR was taken from a man aged 40-49 years with multiple sclerosis. This sequence uses TRBV7-2 and TRBJ2-5; no D segment can be confidently identified. The sequenced sample was PBMCs. The DNA sequence reads TGTGCCAGCAGCCCTTCCGCCCAGTACCAAGAGACCCAGTACTTC. This gives the protein CASSPSAQYQETQYF.